This T cell receptor (beta chain) was recorded in a study of T cells in Graves' hyperthyroidism and ophthalmopathy. Amplified TCR beta CDR3 regions came from RNA transcripts. An initial round of RT-PCR targeting the TCR CDR3 relied on the HTBI primer set. Each CDR3 protein is one row after TCRdb ran MiXCR on the multiplex PCR reads. The table shows about 400,000 distinct CDR3 sequences, with under 15% occurring only once. CDR1 and CDR2 (germline): SQVTM, ANQGSEA. The V and J ends lost 3 bases and 3 bases, in that order; junction bases with no gene match: 5. The CDR3 spans 13 residues. This TCR was recovered from a woman between 25 and 40 years old with Graves' hyperthyroidism. Sequenced sample: blood. The chain uses TRBV29-1 and TRBJ2-7, with TRBD2 matching 7 bases. The CDR3 bases are TGCAGCGTTGATGGGGGGGGGGGCTACGAGCAGTACTTC. Its translation is CSVDGGGGYEQYF.